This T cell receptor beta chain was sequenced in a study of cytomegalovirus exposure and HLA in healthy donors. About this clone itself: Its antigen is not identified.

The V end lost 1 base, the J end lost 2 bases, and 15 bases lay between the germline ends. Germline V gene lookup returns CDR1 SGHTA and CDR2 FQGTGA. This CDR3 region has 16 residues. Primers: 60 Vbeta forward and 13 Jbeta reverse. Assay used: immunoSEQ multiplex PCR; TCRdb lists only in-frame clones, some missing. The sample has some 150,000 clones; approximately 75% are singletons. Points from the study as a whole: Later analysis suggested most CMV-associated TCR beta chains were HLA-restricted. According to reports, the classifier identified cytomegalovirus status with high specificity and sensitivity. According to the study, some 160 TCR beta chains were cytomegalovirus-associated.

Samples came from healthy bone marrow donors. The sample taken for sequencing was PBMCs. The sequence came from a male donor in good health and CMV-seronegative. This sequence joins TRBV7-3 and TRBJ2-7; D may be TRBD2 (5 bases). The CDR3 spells CASSLMSSGATYEQYF. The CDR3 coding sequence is TGTGCCAGCAGCTTAATGTCGAGCGGAGCTACCTACGAGCAGTACTTC. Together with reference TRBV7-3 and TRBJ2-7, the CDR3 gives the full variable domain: GAGVSQTPSNKVTEKGKYVELRCDPISGHTALYWYRQSLGQGPEFLIYFQGTGAADDSGLPNDRFFAVRPEGSVSTLKIQRTERGDSAVYLCASSLMSSGATYEQYFGPGTRLTVT.